Sequencing of this TCR beta chain was carried out in a study of blood T cell repertoires in COVID-19. Across the whole study: Sample material is recorded as cDNA or gDNA derived from T cells, B-cell-depleted T cells, or PBMCs.

CDR1 and CDR2 from the germline V gene are SNHLY and FYNNEI. The CDR3 has 18 residues. J was trimmed by 1 base and V by 2 bases; bases with no gene match: 11. In the study's own analysis: The assay estimated nucleated cells by amplifying reference gene primers. Here immunoSEQ multiplex PCR was the method, and the copy in TCRdb shows in-frame clones only, minus some. That table is the source of V, J and clone size, and D and trimming were worked out from the DNA. The data show more than 20,000 clones, nearly 90% seen once. The genes are TRBV2 and TRBJ2-1, with 7 nucleotides matching TRBD1. The sample consisted of peripheral blood. The TCR was taken from a woman in her fifties or sixties with active COVID-19. CDR3 DNA sequence: TGTGCCAGCAGTGAAAACTGGTACAGGGGAAGATCCTACAATGAGCAGTTCTTC. Translation: CASSENWYRGRSYNEQFF. The variable domain in full, completed from reference TRBV2 and TRBJ2-1, reads EPEVTQTPSHQVTQMGQEVILRCVPISNHLYFYWYRQILGQKVEFLVSFYNNEISEKSEIFDDQFSVERPDGSNFTLKIRSTKLEDSAMYFCASSENWYRGRSYNEQFFGPGTRLTVL.